This T cell receptor beta chain was profiled in a study of blood T cells in healthy people across ages. About 10 milliliters of peripheral blood were drawn from each donor into EDTA-treated tubes. A note on this clonotype: Antigen specificity is unknown.

The trim removed 0 bases at V and 2 bases at J, leaving 1 base unmatched. The CDR3 has 15 amino acids. From germline, CDR1 is LGHDT and CDR2 YNNKEL (reference sequence). PCR was performed a second time for roughly 7 to 12 cycles using a sample-barcoded 5' primer and a J-beta primer mix. TCRdb used MiXCR to reprocess the 5' RACE reads, holding one entry per CDR3 protein. The sample comprises 650,000 to 800,000 distinct CDR3 sequences, approximately 44% of which are singletons, and around 18% rests with the top ten. Study-wide results and limits: It was the long-lived donors that had more naive CD4+ cells and higher diversity than aged donors. TCR beta diversity, measured per million T cells, fell in a roughly linear way with age. Unsorted PBMCs ruled out conclusive naive versus antigen-experienced comparison.

The chain couples TRBV3-1 to TRBJ2-5, with 9 nucleotides matching TRBD1. The TCR originated in a man aged 60-69 years in good health. Sequencing was performed on blood. This CDR3 reads CASSQEGQGQETQYF. The CDR3 nucleotides are TGTGCCAGCAGCCAAGAAGGACAGGGGCAAGAGACCCAGTACTTC.